This entry is about one T cell receptor beta chain. Its matching antigen is unknown. It was with a sample-barcoded 5' primer and a J-beta primer mix that a second PCR of roughly 7 to 12 cycles was run. TCRdb re-derived calls from the 5' RACE reads in MiXCR, one entry per CDR3 protein. Found here are about 1.6 million distinct CDR3 sequences, around 36% of them singletons; the top ten hold 11%. The source of the sample is a study of blood T cells in healthy people across ages. The study, taken as a whole, reports: Leaving the PBMCs unsorted stopped any conclusive comparison of naive versus antigen-experienced cells. More naive CD4+ cells and higher diversity marked long-lived donors relative to aged donors. Shifts in expanded clonotypes may have been confounded by donor CMV status, which was unknown.

The specimen was blood. This TCR came from a woman in her 30s in good health.

The CDR3 coding sequence is TGTGCCAGCAGGGACCGGGACGCAGAAGCTTTCTTT. This sequence encodes CASRDRDAEAFF. V usage is TRBV3-1 and J usage is TRBJ1-1; maybe TRBD1 (5 bases). The CDR3 is 12 residues long. V was shortened by 6 bases and J by 8 bases, with 13 bases between the two germline ends. Germline loops: CDR1 LGHDT, CDR2 YNNKEL (reference sequence).